Shown below are 18 T cell receptor beta chains from a single sample sequenced in a study of control samples from healthy donors and cancer patients (dated by TCRdb to 2019 to 2021). Libraries were constructed by the immunoSEQ multiplex PCR assay. TCRdb took over this immuneACCESS table, retaining in-frame rearrangements with V and J assigned. Such tables are incomplete; in checked studies, under half of the missing clones stem from an unresolved V gene, and the remainder is unexplained. In all, the sample holds roughly 400,000 clones, and about 93% of those were seen once. The ten largest account for more than 6% of the sample. What was sequenced was PBMCs. Receptor source: a man aged 40-55 years with head and neck cancer.

Of note for this clone: The same CDR3 arises from other DNA sequences in this sample as well. The chain joins TRBV30 to TRBJ2-7, with 9 bases identical to TRBD1. CDR1 is GTSNPN, CDR2 SVGIG, per germline (reference sequence). The V gene end was trimmed by 0 bases and the J gene end by 5 bases; junction bases not matched to a gene: 5. The CDR3 is 14 residues long. In nucleotides, the CDR3 is TGTGCCTGGAGTGTCGGGACAGGGTTGAACGAGCAGTACTTC. This translates into CAWSVGTGLNEQYF.

This chain uses TRBV5-4 with TRBJ1-1, with unresolved D. Trimming shortened V by 3 bases and J by 5 bases, and 11 bases separated the two germline ends. CDR3 length equals 13 residues. In germline, CDR1 is SGHNT, CDR2 YYREEE (reference sequence). The CDR3 DNA sequence: TGTGCCAGCAGCTCCGGGAGTGGGACTGAAGCTTTCTTT. Translating gives CASSSGSGTEAFF.

The chain couples TRBV30 to TRBJ1-3; tentatively, D is TRBD1 (5 bases). V was shortened by 4 bases and J by 4 bases, with 11 bases between the two germline ends. Germline V gives CDR1 GTSNPN, CDR2 SVGIG (reference sequence). There are 13 residues in the CDR3. For the CDR3, the DNA is TGTGCCTGGACCGGGGCTGGAGGAAACACCATATATTTT. Translating it yields CAWTGAGGNTIYF.

As for this clone: This CDR3 is also generated by other DNA sequences in the sample. The chain joins TRBV27 to TRBJ1-6; D gene ambiguous. CDR3 length equals 12 residues. Germline CDR1 and CDR2: MNHEY and SMNVEV (reference sequence). With 8 bases removed from V and 0 bases from J, the gap between germline ends came to 2 bases. This chain's CDR3 is CASSSYNSPLHF. The CDR3 DNA sequence: TGTGCCAGCTCCTCCTATAATTCACCCCTCCACTTT.

The V gene is TRBV7-9, the J gene TRBJ2-1, with D unresolved. The V gene lost 0 bases and the J gene lost 10 bases, with 13 bases spanning the gap. The CDR3 is 14 residues long. Germline CDR1 is SEHNR and CDR2 is FQNEAQ (reference sequence). DNA of the CDR3: TGTGCCAGCAGCTTAGCGGGCCCGCCCGGGGAGCAGTTCTTC. Protein: CASSLAGPPGEQFF.

This rearrangement joins TRBV21-1 to TRBJ2-7; the table's TRBD2 call for D was not verified on the DNA. TRBV21-1 corresponds to a pseudogene. This CDR3 is built from 14 residues. Written as DNA, the CDR3 is TGTGCCAGCAGCTTGGGGAGCGTCCTTTCAGGACAGTACTTC. Protein product: CASSLGSVLSGQYF.

The chain is built from TRBV5-5 and TRBJ2-7; 7 positions agree with TRBD1. There are 15 residues in the CDR3. V gave up 4 bases and J gave up 1 base; unmatched junction bases: 8. Looked up from germline, CDR1 is SGHKS and CDR2 is YYEKEE (reference sequence). The CDR3 sequence: CASSRQGFTSYEQYF. DNA of the CDR3: TGTGCCAGCAGCCGACAGGGATTCACTTCCTACGAGCAGTACTTC.

V is TRBV9 and J is TRBJ1-3; D is possibly TRBD1 (6 bases). V was trimmed by 2 bases and J by 3 bases, leaving 12 bases between them. CDR3 length equals 15 residues. Germline CDR1 is SGDLS and CDR2 is YYNGEE. CDR3 region: CASSVTGAFGNTIYF. DNA for the CDR3: TGTGCCAGCAGCGTTACGGGGGCTTTTGGAAACACCATATATTTT.

This chain uses TRBV10-2 with TRBJ2-6, with D possibly being TRBD2 (5 bases). The CDR3 is made up of 13 amino acids. Trimming took off 6 bases at V and 4 bases at J, with 7 bases between the two ends. Germline assignment: CDR1 WSHSY and CDR2 SAAADI. The CDR3 DNA is TGCGCCAGCAGGGTAGCGGGGGCCAACGTCCTGACTTTC. This codes for CASRVAGANVLTF.

This chain connects TRBV9 to TRBJ2-1; a weak D match, TRBD2 (7 bases). Trimming pared 0 bases from V and 1 base from J, leaving 11 bases between. Germline CDR1 and CDR2: SGDLS and YYNGEE. CDR3 length equals 16 residues. The CDR3 DNA reads as TGTGCCAGCAGCGTAGGTGGGGGGGCTTCCTACAATGAGCAGTTCTTC. As protein: CASSVGGGASYNEQFF.

The V call is TRBV28, the J call TRBJ1-1; perhaps TRBD1 as D (5 bases). The V end lost 5 bases, the J end lost 7 bases, and 8 bases lay between the germline ends. Germline V CDR1 and CDR2: MDHEN, SYDVKM. The CDR3 extends over 11 amino acids. The CDR3 region is CASSTDSEAFF. In nucleotides, the CDR3 is TGTGCCAGCAGTACCGACAGTGAAGCTTTCTTT.

A note on this clone: This could be a read error, since a much larger clone is one nucleotide away. V usage is TRBV7-2 and J usage is TRBJ1-5; unclear D gene. Germline-derived CDR1 and CDR2 are SGHTA and FQGNSA. The CDR3 is 15 amino acids. V lost 3 bases, J lost 0 bases, and 9 bases lay in between. CDR3 coding DNA: TGTGCCAGCAGCTTCCGGGAGTATAGCAATCAGCCCCAGCATTTT. Translated, it gives CASSFREYSNQPQHF. Using reference TRBV7-2 and TRBJ1-5 for the parts outside the CDR3, the full variable domain is GAGVSQSPSNKVTEKGKDVELRCDPISGHTALYWYRQSLGQGLEFLIYFQGNSAPDKSGLPSDRFSAERTGGSVSTLTIQRTQQEDSAVYLCASSFREYSNQPQHFGDGTRLSIL.

J is TRBJ1-1 and V is TRBV7-3, with D unresolved. The CDR3 runs 13 residues. Germline V gives CDR1 SGHTA, CDR2 FQGTGA. V was shortened by 3 bases and J by 1 base, with 6 bases between the two germline ends. CDR3 region: CASSFYRNTEAFF. In DNA, the CDR3 is TGTGCCAGCAGCTTTTATCGGAACACTGAAGCTTTCTTT.

The chain couples TRBV7-3 to TRBJ2-5; 12 nucleotides line up with TRBD2. CDR1 is SGHTA and CDR2 is FQGTGA in the germline V gene. V lost 5 bases to trimming and J lost 5 bases; unmatched junction nucleotides: 9. This CDR3 has 16 residues. CDR3 nucleotides: TGTGCCAGCAGCCCTAGCGGGAGGGCCTTGGGGGAGACCCAGTACTTC. Translation: CASSPSGRALGETQYF.

The rearrangement uses TRBV5-5 and TRBJ1-1, with 8 bases that match TRBD1. Trimming took 4 bases from V and 4 from J; bases not matched to a gene: 6. The V gene's germline CDR1 is SGHKS and CDR2 YYEKEE (reference sequence). The length of the CDR3 is 14 residues. The CDR3 is CASSRTGRGTEAFF. The CDR3, as DNA: TGTGCCAGCAGCCGGACAGGGAGGGGCACTGAAGCTTTCTTT.

This chain uses TRBV27 with TRBJ2-7, with D perhaps TRBD1 or TRBD2 (5 bases each). There are 15 residues in the CDR3. Trimming removed 0 bases from V and 3 bases from J, with 12 bases in between. The germline V gene encodes CDR1 MNHEY and CDR2 SMNVEV (reference sequence). The CDR3 region is CASSLSGTGVYEQYF. DNA of the CDR3: TGTGCCAGCAGTTTATCCGGGACGGGTGTCTACGAGCAGTACTTC.

This chain links TRBV6-2 or TRBV6-3 with TRBJ2-7; tentative D call: TRBD2 (6 bases). The germline CDR1 and CDR2 sequences are MNHEY and SVGEGT. V was trimmed by 4 bases and J by 5 bases, leaving 12 bases between them. The CDR3 spans 13 residues. CDR3 in DNA: TGTGCCAGCAGTTTTCGGGAGTCCGACGAGCAGTACTTC. Protein: CASSFRESDEQYF.

A single count supports this clone. J is TRBJ1-1 and V is TRBV6-5, with a weak D call TRBD1 (6 bases). CDR3 length equals 14 residues. V dropped 7 bases and J dropped 0 bases, with 12 bases sitting between them. The germline V gene has CDR1 MNHEY and CDR2 SVGAGI. The CDR3 DNA reads as TGTGCCAGCAACCTACAGGGCATGAACACTGAAGCTTTCTTT. It codes for CASNLQGMNTEAFF.